This T cell receptor (beta chain) appears in the sequencing data of a study of CD4+ T cells in melanoma (dated by TCRdb to between 2021 and 2023). Some background on the complete study: The study investigated neoantigen-specific CD4+ T cells in human melanoma.

Overall study outcomes, separate from this receptor: Neoantigen-specific CD4+ T cells in melanoma were reported to have a range of differentiation states. The report described a correlation between neoantigen-specific CD4+ T cells and the function of CD8+ T cells, macrophages and B cells.

Reading from cysteine to phenylalanine, the CDR3 counts 17 amino acids. The CDR3 DNA has 51 bases and is translated from base 1. Trimming takes 4 bases off V and 1 base off J; junction bases not matched to a gene: 7. Based on the germline V gene, the CDR1 and CDR2 sequences are MGHRA and YSYEKL. Of note for this clone: No cognate antigen has been identified for it. Base qualities are not provided; no much larger clone lies one nucleotide away.

Library prep was done by the immunoSEQ multiplex PCR assay. Sourced from immuneACCESS, this table was stored by TCRdb with only in-frame sequences that have V and J called. A share of the clones is absent; for the studies checked, an unresolved V gene accounts for under half, and the remainder has no known explanation. Within this sample are roughly 54,000 clones, with about 91% of them counted one time only. The ten biggest clones cover about 10% of the sample. The donors were melanoma patients. The chain is encoded by TRBV4-1 joined to TRBJ1-5; the central 10 bases match TRBD1. The source of this sequence is a human donor with melanoma. The sample consisted of peripheral blood. The CDR3: CASSLTGGARSNQPQHF. The base sequence is TGCGCCAGCAGCCTGACAGGGGGCGCGAGGAGCAATCAGCCCCAGCATTTT.